This TCR beta chain stems from a study of T cell repertoires in cytomegalovirus infection. For this clonotype: The antigen is unknown.

TCRdb reprocessed the reads with MiXCR, giving one entry per CDR3 protein. The sample lists about 120,000 distinct CDR3 sequences, roughly 9.1% occurring once. The sample taken for sequencing was PBMCs, sequenced either directly or after in vitro stimulation (not recorded which). This clonotype was sampled from a human donor in good health (CMV status not recorded). Some clones in this sample may be carry-over from other donors' samples.

As DNA, the CDR3 is TGCAGCGCAGCGATTTACAATGAGCAGTTCTTC. Amino acid sequence: CSAAIYNEQFF. J is TRBJ2-1 and V is TRBV29-1; D is unclear. This CDR3 comprises 11 residues. CDR1 SQVTM and CDR2 ANQGSEA come from the germline V gene. Trimming stripped 7 bases from V and 4 bases from J, with 8 bases between.